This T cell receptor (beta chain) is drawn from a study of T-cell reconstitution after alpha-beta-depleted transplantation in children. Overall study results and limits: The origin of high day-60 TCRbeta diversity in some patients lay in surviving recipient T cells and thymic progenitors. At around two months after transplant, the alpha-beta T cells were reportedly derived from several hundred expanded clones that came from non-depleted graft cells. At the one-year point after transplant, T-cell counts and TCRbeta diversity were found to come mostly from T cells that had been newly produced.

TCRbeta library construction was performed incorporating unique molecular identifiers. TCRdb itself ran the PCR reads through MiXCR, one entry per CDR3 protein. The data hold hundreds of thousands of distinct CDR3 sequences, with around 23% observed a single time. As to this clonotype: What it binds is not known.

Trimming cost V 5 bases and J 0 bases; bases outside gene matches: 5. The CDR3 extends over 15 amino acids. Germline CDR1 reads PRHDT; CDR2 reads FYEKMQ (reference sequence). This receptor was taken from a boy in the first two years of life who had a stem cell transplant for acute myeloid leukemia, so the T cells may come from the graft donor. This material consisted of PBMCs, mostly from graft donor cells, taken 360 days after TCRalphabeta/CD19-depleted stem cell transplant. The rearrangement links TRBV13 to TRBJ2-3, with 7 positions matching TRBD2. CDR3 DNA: TGTGCCAGCAGCCCCCCTAGCGGCAGCACAGATACGCAGTATTTT. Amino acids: CASSPPSGSTDTQYF. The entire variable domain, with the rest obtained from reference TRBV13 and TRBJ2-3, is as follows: AAGVIQSPRHLIKEKRETATLKCYPIPRHDTVYWYQQGPGQDPQFLISFYEKMQSDKGSIPDRFSAQQFSDYHSELNMSSLELGDSALYFCASSPPSGSTDTQYFGPGTRLTVL.